One sample yielded the 25 T cell receptor beta chains listed below, sequenced in a study of blood T cells in healthy people across ages. Primed by a sample-barcoded 5' primer and a J-beta primer mix, a second PCR proceeded for 7 to 11 cycles. TCRdb reanalysed the 5' RACE reads using MiXCR and keeps one entry per CDR3 protein. The table shows around 850,000 distinct CDR3 sequences, with 36% occurring only once. Source material: blood. The receptors originated from a young man in good health.

The CDR3, as DNA: TGCAGCGTTGAAGAATCCGGGGAGGGTGGCTACACCTTC. Residues: CSVEESGEGGYTF. The genes are TRBV29-1 and TRBJ1-2; the D is unclear. CDR1 and CDR2 (germline): SQVTM, ANQGSEA. The CDR3 has 13 residues. Between the trimmed V and J ends, which lost 0 bases and 7 bases, there was a span of 12 bases.

In its sample, this clonotype was seen a few times. V is TRBV29-1 and J is TRBJ1-1, with no clear D. The ends were cut back, 7 bases at V and 1 base at J, with 7 bases in the middle. Germline CDR1 and CDR2: SQVTM and ANQGSEA. The CDR3 covers 11 residues. The CDR3 region is CSAGENTEAFF. CDR3 nucleotides: TGCAGCGCCGGGGAGAACACTGAAGCTTTCTTT.

This sequence joins TRBV20-1 and TRBJ1-2; D uncertain. The CDR3 runs to 11 residues. Per the germline V gene, CDR1 is DFQATT and CDR2 is SNEGSKA (reference sequence). V gave up 6 bases and J gave up 6 bases, with 11 bases separating them. In DNA, the CDR3 is TGCAGTGCCGGCCCCGTTGATGGCTACACCTTC. Protein sequence: CSAGPVDGYTF.

This clonotype was observed at least ten times. The chain has TRBV20-1 and TRBJ2-3; tentative D call: TRBD1 (5 bases). The CDR3 has 14 amino acids. Trimming left V 6 bases short and J 4 bases short, with 17 bases between. Looked up from germline, CDR1 is DFQATT and CDR2 is SNEGSKA (reference sequence). This CDR3 reads CSALQVRGADTQYF. The CDR3, as DNA: TGCAGTGCGTTACAGGTCCGAGGAGCAGATACGCAGTATTTT.

This chain links TRBV7-2 with TRBJ2-5; D is uncertain. Germline V CDR1 and CDR2: SGHTA, FQGNSA. The V end lost 1 base, the J end lost 2 bases, and 14 bases lay between the germline ends. The CDR3 covers 16 residues. CDR3 sequence: CASSLGRLGLQETQYF. DNA of the CDR3: TGTGCCAGCAGCTTAGGAAGGCTTGGGCTTCAAGAGACCCAGTACTTC.

This sequence joins TRBV29-1 and TRBJ2-3; 7 nucleotides align to TRBD2. V dropped 8 bases and J dropped 4; count of bases not matched to a gene: 9. Germline lookup yields CDR1 SQVTM and CDR2 ANQGSEA. The CDR3 is 13 amino acids. For the CDR3, the DNA is TGCAGCATCTCGGACCGGGAGGCAGATACGCAGTATTTT. It encodes CSISDREADTQYF.

The V and J genes are TRBV12-3 or TRBV12-4 and TRBJ1-1; the D gene is possibly TRBD1 (6 bases). V was clipped by 8 bases and J by 5 bases, with 24 bases between them. The CDR3 length is 16 residues. The CDR3 coding sequence is TGTGCCAGCGCGCCCAGGAGGAAGCTAGGGGGTACTGAAGCTTTCTTT. This sequence encodes CASAPRRKLGGTEAFF.

This clonotype has a handful of counts. The genes are TRBV4-3 and TRBJ1-2, with TRBD1 matching over 8 bases. The ends lost 1 base at V and 6 bases at J; junction bases unmatched: 1. The CDR3 consists of 13 residues. Germline loops: CDR1 LGHNA, CDR2 YSLEER. The CDR3 DNA follows: TGCGCCAGCAGCCAAGGGACAGGGAATGGCTACACCTTC. Translated: CASSQGTGNGYTF.

This clonotype was seen at least ten times. This chain joins TRBV20-1 and TRBJ2-3, with D possibly TRBD1 on 6 matching bases. The germline V gene has CDR1 DFQATT and CDR2 SNEGSKA (reference sequence). Trimming removed 6 bases at V and 3 bases at J, with 13 bases between. The CDR3 sequence is 13 residues long. CDR3 coding DNA: TGCAGTGCACAACAGGGCGGAACAGATACGCAGTATTTT. This codes for CSAQQGGTDTQYF.

This clonotype was picked up a small number of times. The CDR3 loop reads CASSPFYLGRGDGYTF. The DNA for the CDR3 is TGTGCCAGCAGCCCTTTTTACCTCGGGAGGGGGGATGGCTACACCTTC. The rearrangement links TRBV3-1 to TRBJ1-2, with TRBD1 as a possible D gene (6 bases). Germline-derived CDR1 and CDR2 are LGHDT and YNNKEL (reference sequence). Trimming left V 4 bases short and J 6 bases short, with 21 bases between. This CDR3 has 16 amino acids.

This clonotype was detected ten times or more. The J gene is TRBJ2-3, the V gene TRBV5-1; perhaps TRBD2 as D (5 bases). The CDR3 spans 15 residues. Trimming shortened V by 4 bases and J by 2 bases, and 14 bases separated the two germline ends. Germline-derived CDR1 and CDR2 are SGHRS and YFSETQ. The CDR3 spells CASSLDGLPTDTQYF. In nucleotides, the CDR3 is TGCGCCAGCAGCCTAGACGGACTCCCCACAGATACGCAGTATTTT.

The chain links TRBV12-3 or TRBV12-4 to TRBJ2-3; D gene ambiguous. CDR3 length equals 14 residues. The V and J ends lost 7 bases and 6 bases respectively, with 17 bases between them. The CDR3 loop is CASIAATVQDTQYF. In DNA, the CDR3 is TGTGCCAGCATCGCCGCGACGGTACAGGATACGCAGTATTTT.

This clonotype was recorded a few times. This sequence joins TRBV6-1 and TRBJ2-1, with D possibly matching TRBD2 (6 bases). Germline lookup yields CDR1 MNHNS and CDR2 SASEGT. CDR3 length: 14 residues. Between the trimmed V and J ends, which lost 1 base and 9 bases, there was a span of 13 bases. The CDR3 protein is CASSEGGENSEQFF. CDR3 DNA sequence: TGTGCCAGCAGTGAAGGCGGGGAAAACAGTGAGCAGTTCTTC.

This clonotype has at least ten counts. This chain joins TRBV20-1 and TRBJ2-6; TRBD1 is a possible D gene (5 bases). Trimming cost V 3 bases and J 4 bases, with 10 bases left between them. The CDR3 has 14 residues. The germline CDR1 and CDR2 sequences are DFQATT and SNEGSKA (reference sequence). Here the CDR3 reads CSASHRTGANVLTF. In DNA form, the CDR3 reads TGCAGTGCTAGCCACAGGACCGGGGCCAACGTCCTGACTTTC.

The chain couples TRBV5-1 to TRBJ1-6; TRBD1 agrees at 8 bases. The germline V gene encodes CDR1 SGHRS and CDR2 YFSETQ. After removal of 9 bases from V and 10 bases from J, the junction contained 6 bases not matched to a gene. The CDR3 length is 12 residues. Written as DNA, the CDR3 is TGCGCCAACCGGACAGGGCCCTCACCCCTCCACTTT. This sequence encodes CANRTGPSPLHF.

This chain links TRBV27 with TRBJ1-4; D possibly corresponds to TRBD1 (5 bases). Germline CDR1 reads MNHEY; CDR2 reads SMNVEV (reference sequence). Trimming removed 3 bases from V and 5 bases from J, with 13 bases in between. The CDR3 has 15 amino acids. The CDR3 spells CASSLWGESNEKLFF. The CDR3 DNA reads as TGTGCCAGCAGTTTGTGGGGCGAATCCAATGAAAAACTGTTTTTT. The entire variable domain, with the rest obtained from reference TRBV27 and TRBJ1-4, is as follows: EAQVTQNPRYLITVTGKKLTVTCSQNMNHEYMSWYRQDPGLGLRQIYYSMNVEVTDKGDVPEGYKVSRKEKRNFPLILESPSPNQTSLYFCASSLWGESNEKLFFGSGTQLSVL.

Regarding this clonotype: A much more abundant neighbour one base away suggests this may be a read error. The J gene is TRBJ2-7, the V gene TRBV10-3; a possible D gene is TRBD2 (6 bases). Trimming stripped 4 bases from V and 7 bases from J, with 17 bases between. Germline V lookup: CDR1 ENHRY, CDR2 SYGVKD. The CDR3 totals 14 residues. The CDR3 sequence is CAISGLGRDDEQYF. The CDR3 nucleotides are TGTGCCATCAGTGGACTAGGACGAGACGATGAGCAGTACTTC.

V gene TRBV6-2 or TRBV6-3 combines with J gene TRBJ2-5; D is possibly TRBD1 or TRBD2 (5 bases each). The last part of the DNA fits TRBJ2-7 better; the J call may be wrong. The CDR3 sequence is 16 residues long. CDR1 MNHEY and CDR2 SVGEGT come from the germline V gene. CDR3 bases: TGTGCCAGCAGTGACCCCGGGACGGTCTCCTACTACGAGCAGTACTTC. Its protein product is CASSDPGTVSYYEQYF.

This rearrangement joins TRBV7-9 to TRBJ2-5, with TRBD2 matching 7 bases. There are 16 residues in the CDR3. CDR1 is SEHNR, CDR2 FQNEAQ, per germline (reference sequence). Trimming took 6 bases from V and 2 from J; bases not matched to a gene: 12. The CDR3 here is CASSSPRAGVQETQYF. The CDR3 nucleotides are TGTGCCAGCAGTTCCCCTCGGGCGGGGGTACAAGAGACCCAGTACTTC.

The chain carries TRBV2 and TRBJ2-1, with a tentative D call TRBD1 (6 bases). Germline values: CDR1 SNHLY, CDR2 FYNNEI. V lost 6 bases to trimming and J lost 6 bases, with 12 bases between them. The CDR3 sequence is 13 residues long. This CDR3 is CASSPGQLNEQFF. CDR3 sequence (DNA): TGTGCCAGCAGCCCGGGACAACTCAATGAGCAGTTCTTC.

The V and J genes are TRBV15 and TRBJ2-1; D is perhaps TRBD1 (6 bases). Germline CDR1 is LNHNV and CDR2 is YYDKDF (reference sequence). The ends were cut back, 0 bases at V and 0 bases at J, with 9 bases in the middle. This CDR3 is built from 16 residues. CDR3 in DNA: TGTGCCACCAGCAGAGATCTAGGGGGCTCCTACAATGAGCAGTTCTTC. This codes for CATSRDLGGSYNEQFF.

This clonotype showed up just a few times. The rearrangement uses TRBV6-6 and TRBJ2-2; 9 positions match TRBD1. The CDR3 totals 15 residues. V lost 4 bases and J lost 4; bases outside the gene matches: 4. In germline, CDR1 is MNHNY, CDR2 SVGAGI (reference sequence). The CDR3 nucleotides read TGTGCCAGCAGTTGGGACAGGGAGGGCACCGGGGAGCTGTTTTTT. It encodes CASSWDREGTGELFF.

The chain combines TRBV14 with TRBJ1-2; a possible D gene is TRBD1 (6 bases). This CDR3 comprises 15 residues. Germline V CDR1 and CDR2: SGHDN, FVKESK. The germline V and J ends were trimmed by 4 bases and 4 bases, with 16 bases remaining between them. CDR3 coding DNA: TGTGCCAGCAGCCCATCTCTCAGGGGCCCCTATGGCTACACCTTC. Its translation is CASSPSLRGPYGYTF.

This clonotype was seen a handful of times. A much larger clone lies a single base off, so this may be a read error. The chain joins TRBV11-2 to TRBJ2-7, with TRBD2 matching over 9 bases. Germline CDR1 is SGHAT and CDR2 is FQNNGV. This CDR3 is built from 15 residues. V lost 1 base to trimming and J lost 7 bases; unmatched junction nucleotides: 8. As DNA, the CDR3 is TGTGCCAGCAGCTTAGGGCTAGCGGGGAACAATGAGCAGTACTTC. Residues: CASSLGLAGNNEQYF.

The table lists this clonotype with a count of one. One base away lies a much larger clone, so this may be a sequencing read error. This sequence joins TRBV9 and TRBJ2-7, with 7 nucleotides matching TRBD2. J gave up 5 bases and V 10 bases, and 9 bases lay outside the gene matches. Germline V gives CDR1 SGDLS, CDR2 YYNGEE. The CDR3 extends over 12 amino acids. CDR3: CAGGGEVHEQYF. Written as DNA, the CDR3 is TGTGCCGGGGGGGGTGAGGTCCACGAGCAGTACTTC.